The next 7 T cell receptor beta chains were all read from a single sample in a study of CD8+CD57+ T cells in acquired aplastic anemia. All patients picked for sequencing had shown, by flow cytometry, an expansion of CD8+CD57+ cells. It was genomic DNA that served as the template for profiling TCR beta VDJ and CDR3. TCRdb reprocessed the reads via MiXCR and lists one record per CDR3 protein. This table has roughly 160,000 distinct CDR3 sequences, over 55% appearing once. Material for sequencing was sorted CD4+, CD8+, or CD8+CD57+ T cells (not recorded which) from PBMCs. The receptor source for this set is a human donor with aplastic anemia.

CDR3 sequence reads: CSAQRLAGSSYNEQFF. CDR3 in DNA: TGCAGTGCTCAGCGACTAGCGGGGAGCTCCTACAATGAGCAGTTCTTC. J is TRBJ2-1 and V is TRBV20-1; 11 bases align to TRBD2. Trimming at V came to 5 bases and at J to 0 bases, leaving 6 bases not matched to a gene. The CDR3 sequence is 16 residues long. Germline CDR1 reads DFQATT; CDR2 reads SNEGSKA (reference sequence).

This chain connects TRBV25-1 to TRBJ1-2; D not certain. In germline, CDR1 is MGHDK, CDR2 SYGVNS. This CDR3 region has 17 residues. Trimming cost V 3 bases and J 7 bases, with 24 bases left between them. The CDR3 DNA reads TGTGCCAGCAGTGAGCCCATCCGCCCCAAAGGCAGAAGTGGCTACACCTTC. This encodes CASSEPIRPKGRSGYTF.

The chain joins TRBV2 to TRBJ2-3; tentative D call: TRBD1 (6 bases). The CDR3 extends over 14 amino acids. Germline loops: CDR1 SNHLY, CDR2 FYNNEI. Between the trimmed V and J ends, which lost 2 bases and 2 bases, there was a span of 8 bases. DNA for the CDR3: TGTGCCAGCAGTGAACAGGGGACCACAGATACGCAGTATTTT. It translates to CASSEQGTTDTQYF.

This sequence joins TRBV20-1 and TRBJ2-7; D remains unclear. CDR1 DFQATT and CDR2 SNEGSKA come from the germline V gene (reference sequence). V was trimmed by 7 bases and J by 0 bases, leaving 13 bases between them. The CDR3 consists of 13 residues. The CDR3 reads CSVGQSFSYEQYF. The CDR3 nucleotides read TGCAGTGTCGGCCAGTCTTTCTCCTACGAGCAGTACTTC.

V gene TRBV20-1 combines with J gene TRBJ1-6; D is unclear. The germline CDR1 and CDR2 sequences are DFQATT and SNEGSKA (reference sequence). Trimming took off 5 bases at V and 6 bases at J, with 8 bases between the two ends. The CDR3 spans 12 residues. The CDR3 is CSARQANSPLHF. In DNA, the CDR3 is TGCAGTGCTCGTCAGGCTAATTCACCCCTCCACTTT.

This rearrangement joins TRBV12-3 or TRBV12-4 to TRBJ1-1; D remains ambiguous. The ends were cut back, 7 bases at V and 7 bases at J, with 13 bases in the middle. This CDR3 comprises 12 residues. The CDR3 DNA sequence: TGTGCCAGCACAAGAGTTTGGGATGAAGCTTTCTTT. Encoded protein: CASTRVWDEAFF.

J is TRBJ2-5 and V is TRBV19; 7 bases fit TRBD1. The length of the CDR3 is 14 residues. V shed 3 bases and J 9 bases; nucleotides not matched to a gene: 10. CDR1 and CDR2 from the germline V gene are LNHDA and SQIVND (reference sequence). CDR3 nucleotides: TGTGCCAGTAGTATGGACAGGCCTGACGAGGCCCAGTACTTC. Its protein is CASSMDRPDEAQYF.